This T cell receptor (beta chain) was recovered during a study of vaccination effects on CD4 cells after COVID-19. Study conclusions and caveats: No early post-infection timepoints were available in the study, which also included few convalescent patients.

Using immunoSEQ multiplex PCR, the repertoire was profiled, and TCRdb retains in-frame clones only, with some absent. In the table there are tens of thousands of clones, just under 75% of which are singletons. Turning to this clone: Its antigen remains unidentified.

Sequencing followed a ViraFEST assay step that expanded antigen-specific CD4+ T cells with viral peptide pools. Scientists isolated CD4+ T cells after a roughly 10-day culture period ended. Of the BNT162b2 and mRNA-1273 vaccines, participants received two doses of one or the other. Trimming took 3 bases from V and 1 from J, leaving 11 bases between them. The CDR3 totals 15 residues. Germline V gene lookup returns CDR1 KGHDR and CDR2 SFDVKD. The V gene is TRBV24-1, the J gene TRBJ2-5, with D possibly TRBD2 on 5 matching bases. The TCR originated in a human donor who received a COVID-19 vaccine. Sequenced material: CD4+ T cells from PBMCs cultured with HCoV-229E spike peptides, taken after COVID-19 vaccination. CDR3 loop: CATSDPTTTQETQYF. The CDR3, as DNA: TGTGCCACCAGTGATCCGACTACCACCCAAGAGACCCAGTACTTC.